The 25 T cell receptor beta chains below were found in one sample sequenced in a study of blood T cell repertoires in COVID-19. Repertoires were generated with immunoSEQ multiplex PCR, while TCRdb's copy carries only in-frame clones and drops some. Of 140,000 to 150,000 clones in the sample, roughly 90% were seen once. The sample taken for sequencing was peripheral blood. The receptors here all came from a human donor in a cohort sampled during active COVID-19.

This chain joins TRBV11-3 and TRBJ2-5; TRBD1 agrees at 12 bases. This CDR3 has 14 residues. Germline assignment: CDR1 SGHNT and CDR2 YENEEA. V lost 4 bases to trimming and J lost 5 bases; unmatched junction nucleotides: 2. This CDR3 reads CASSSGQGAETQYF. The CDR3 DNA sequence: TGTGCCAGCAGCTCGGGACAGGGGGCGGAGACCCAGTACTTC. Based on the CDR3 plus reference TRBV11-3 and TRBJ2-5, the full variable domain is EAGVVQSPRYKIIEKKQPVAFWCNPISGHNTLYWYLQNLGQGPELLIRYENEEAVDDSQLPKDRFSAERLKGVDSTLKIQPAELGDSAVYLCASSSGQGAETQYFGPGTRLLVL.

This clone came up once. The rearrangement links TRBV7-2 to TRBJ1-1; D uncertain. Trimming cost V 1 base and J 3 bases, with 12 bases left between them. The CDR3 totals 15 residues. Germline V gene data show CDR1 as SGHTA and CDR2 as FQGNSA. CDR3 protein: CASSLVLGEDTEAFF. The DNA of the CDR3 is TGTGCCAGCAGCTTAGTTTTGGGAGAGGACACTGAAGCTTTCTTT.

This chain connects TRBV28 to TRBJ2-3, with 7 bases aligning to TRBD2. The CDR3 extends over 18 amino acids. V dropped 2 bases and J dropped 3; count of bases not matched to a gene: 14. Germline lookup yields CDR1 MDHEN and CDR2 SYDVKM. This CDR3 reads CASSLGGSGGGSTDTQYF. CDR3 coding DNA: TGTGCCAGCAGTTTAGGGGGGTCCGGAGGCGGGAGTACAGATACGCAGTATTTT. Using reference TRBV28 and TRBJ2-3 for the parts outside the CDR3, the full variable domain is DVKVTQSSRYLVKRTGEKVFLECVQDMDHENMFWYRQDPGLGLRLIYFSYDVKMKEKGDIPEGYSVSREKKERFSLILESASTNQTSMYLCASSLGGSGGGSTDTQYFGPGTRLTVL.

V usage is TRBV2 and J usage is TRBJ1-2, with unresolved D. The germline gives CDR1 SNHLY, CDR2 FYNNEI. Deletions cut 1 base from V and 5 bases from J, with 5 bases between. The CDR3 extends over 12 amino acids. CDR3 nucleotide sequence: TGTGCCAGCAGTGAAGACTCATATGGCTACACCTTC. Its translation is CASSEDSYGYTF.

The J gene is TRBJ1-2, the V gene TRBV21-1. TRBV21-1 is a known pseudogene. The CDR3 runs to 15 residues. The CDR3 here is CASRKSDGGNYGYTF. The CDR3 DNA follows: TGTGCCAGCAGGAAGTCAGACGGGGGTAACTATGGCTACACCTTC.

V gene TRBV2 combines with J gene TRBJ1-1, with 7 positions matching TRBD1. The germline V gene encodes CDR1 SNHLY and CDR2 FYNNEI. The ends lost 5 bases at V and 5 bases at J; junction bases unmatched: 11. The CDR3 is 15 residues long. CDR3 DNA sequence: TGTGCCAGCAGTCCGATCTACGCAGGGGGGACTGAAGCTTTCTTT. It yields the protein CASSPIYAGGTEAFF.

The rearrangement uses TRBV3-1 (or the pseudogene TRBV3-2) and TRBJ2-1; tentative D call: TRBD2 (5 bases). Germline CDR1 LGHDT, CDR2 YNNKEL (reference sequence). This CDR3 is built from 15 residues. Between the trimmed V and J ends, which lost 3 bases and 10 bases, there was a span of 19 bases. CDR3 coding DNA: TGTGCCAGCAGCCATAGTGGAGGTTTAGGCCGGGAGCAGTTCTTC. Residues: CASSHSGGLGREQFF.

The genes are TRBV6-1 and TRBJ2-1, with 11 bases matching TRBD2. This CDR3 has 17 residues. Per the germline V gene, CDR1 is MNHNS and CDR2 is SASEGT. V shed 1 base, J shed 5 bases, and the junction held 7 bases outside the gene matches. The CDR3 nucleotides read TGTGCCAGCAGTGAAGGGGCTAGCGGGGGGTATAACAATGAGCAGTTCTTC. This sequence encodes CASSEGASGGYNNEQFF.

This chain joins TRBV4-2 and TRBJ2-7, with D possibly being TRBD2 (6 bases). The CDR3 consists of 15 residues. Germline CDR1 and CDR2: LGHNA and YNFKEQ. Trimming left V 1 base short and J 5 bases short, with 15 bases between. The CDR3 nucleotides read TGTGCCAGCAGCCAAGCAACCGGACTACCCCACGAGCAGTACTTC. Translated, it gives CASSQATGLPHEQYF.

The chain carries TRBV9 and TRBJ2-5; TRBD1 aligns across 7 bases. The CDR3 contains 15 residues. Per the germline V gene, CDR1 is SGDLS and CDR2 is YYNGEE. The junction had 9 bases not matched to a gene; V was cut back by 3 bases and J by 4 bases. In DNA form, the CDR3 reads TGTGCCAGCAGCGCCTCCGGGACAGACGTAGAGACCCAGTACTTC. It codes for CASSASGTDVETQYF.

The chain couples TRBV4-3 to TRBJ2-5, with D possibly TRBD2 on 5 matching bases. The germline V and J ends were trimmed by 2 bases and 5 bases, with 9 bases remaining between them. CDR1 is LGHNA and CDR2 is YSLEER in the germline V gene. The CDR3 has 13 amino acids. The CDR3 DNA is TGCGCCAGCAGCCAAACTAGAGGTGAGACCCAGTACTTC. As protein: CASSQTRGETQYF.

The rearrangement links TRBV5-1 to TRBJ1-4; possible D gene TRBD1, 5 bases. This CDR3 region has 14 residues. V was pared by 7 bases and J by 4 bases, with 14 bases between. Per germline, CDR1 SGHRS and CDR2 YFSETQ. The CDR3 spells CASREGASNEKLFF. The CDR3 DNA sequence: TGCGCCAGCCGCGAAGGGGCTAGTAATGAAAAACTGTTTTTT.

The V gene is TRBV29-1, the J gene TRBJ1-2; D is uncertain. Trimming pared 7 bases from V and 3 bases from J, leaving 21 bases between. The CDR3 sequence is 15 residues long. The germline V gene encodes CDR1 SQVTM and CDR2 ANQGSEA. CDR3 residues: CSDNGPGGIDYGYTF. CDR3 nucleotide sequence: TGCAGCGATAACGGACCTGGAGGTATCGACTATGGCTACACCTTC. Together with reference TRBV29-1 and TRBJ1-2, the CDR3 gives the full variable domain: SAVISQKPSRDICQRGTSLTIQCQVDSQVTMMFWYRQQPGQSLTLIATANQGSEATYESGFVIDKFPISRPNLTFSTLTVSNMSPEDSSIYLCSDNGPGGIDYGYTFGSGTRLTVV.

The chain employs TRBV28 and TRBJ1-5, with D maybe TRBD1 (5 bases). The CDR3 loop spans 11 amino acids. CDR1 is MDHEN and CDR2 is SYDVKM in the germline V gene. The V end lost 7 bases, the J end lost 14 bases, and 15 bases lay between the germline ends. Here the CDR3 reads CASTYWGAEHF. The CDR3 coding sequence is TGTGCCAGCACCTACTGGGGCGCTGAGCATTTT.

V is TRBV28 and J is TRBJ2-2; D might be TRBD1 (5 bases). Trimming pared 4 bases from V and 4 bases from J, leaving 10 bases between. Germline V gene sequence: CDR1 MDHEN, CDR2 SYDVKM. The CDR3 has 14 residues. The CDR3 DNA is TGTGCCAGCAGTTGGGGCAGACCCACCGGGGAGCTGTTTTTT. It specifies CASSWGRPTGELFF.

The V gene is TRBV28, the J gene TRBJ1-4; 9 bases fit TRBD1. This CDR3 is built from 18 residues. Unmatched junction bases numbered 20, after V lost 6 bases and J lost 9 bases. CDR1 and CDR2 (germline): MDHEN, SYDVKM. CDR3 amino acids: CASSSTGGAIMNGQKLFF. CDR3 bases: TGTGCCAGCAGCTCGACAGGGGGAGCAATAATGAATGGGCAAAAACTGTTTTTT.

This chain links TRBV7-9 with TRBJ2-3, with TRBD2 identical over 13 bases. The CDR3 is made up of 16 amino acids. V shed 8 bases, J shed 2 bases, and the junction held 7 bases outside the gene matches. CDR1 and CDR2 from the germline V gene are SEHNR and FQNEAQ (reference sequence). CDR3 nucleotides: TGTGCCAGCCACCACGGGACTAGCGGGACCACAGATACGCAGTATTTT. This gives the protein CASHHGTSGTTDTQYF.

This sequence joins TRBV2 and TRBJ2-5, with 10 bases that match TRBD2. Per germline, CDR1 SNHLY and CDR2 FYNNEI. Trimming removed 6 bases from V and 2 bases from J; junction bases left unmatched: 6. The CDR3 runs 15 residues. The CDR3 coding sequence is TGTGCCAGCAGCGCGACTAGCGGGCTACAAGAGACCCAGTACTTC. It codes for CASSATSGLQETQYF.

V is TRBV11-2 and J is TRBJ1-1; the match to TRBD1 covers 7 bases. The V and J ends lost 5 bases and 3 bases, in that order; junction bases with no gene match: 9. Germline values: CDR1 SGHAT, CDR2 FQNNGV. This CDR3 contains 15 residues. CDR3 loop: CASSLRQGLDTEAFF. Written as DNA, the CDR3 is TGTGCCAGCAGCCTTAGACAGGGTTTGGACACTGAAGCTTTCTTT.

V usage is TRBV7-8 and J usage is TRBJ2-1, with TRBD2 identical over 7 bases. This CDR3 is built from 15 residues. The junction had 9 bases not matched to a gene; V was cut back by 4 bases and J by 6 bases. CDR1 is SGHVS, CDR2 FQNEAQ, per germline. This CDR3 is CASSSAGTNFNEQFF. CDR3 nucleotides: TGTGCCAGCAGCTCGGCCGGGACTAATTTCAATGAGCAGTTCTTC.

V gene TRBV5-1 combines with J gene TRBJ1-3, with a possible D match to TRBD1 (5 bases). V lost 4 bases, J lost 2 bases, and 10 bases lay in between. CDR3 length: 14 residues. The germline V gene encodes CDR1 SGHRS and CDR2 YFSETQ. The CDR3 spells CASSKTETGNTIYF. DNA of the CDR3: TGCGCCAGCAGCAAGACAGAGACTGGAAACACCATATATTTT.

The rearrangement joins TRBV4-3 to TRBJ2-1, with TRBD2 as a possible D gene (6 bases). CDR1 and CDR2 (germline): LGHNA, YSLEER. The V and J ends lost 1 base and 9 bases respectively, with 16 bases between them. The CDR3 runs to 15 residues. CDR3 residues: CASSQVTRPRTEQFF. The CDR3 region has the DNA TGCGCCAGCAGCCAAGTGACTAGACCTCGAACTGAGCAGTTCTTC.

The chain links TRBV3-1 (or the pseudogene TRBV3-2) to TRBJ2-1; a weak D match, TRBD1 (6 bases). Trimming pared 4 bases from V and 9 bases from J, leaving 10 bases between. The CDR3 contains 12 residues. Germline V CDR1 and CDR2: LGHDT, YNNKEL (reference sequence). The CDR3 sequence is CASSRQVGEQFF. In nucleotides, the CDR3 is TGTGCCAGCAGCCGACAGGTGGGTGAGCAGTTCTTC.

The chain couples TRBV20-1 to TRBJ1-6; D uncertain. Trimming stripped 4 bases from V and 7 bases from J, with 14 bases between. The germline CDR1 and CDR2 sequences are DFQATT and SNEGSKA (reference sequence). The CDR3 has 14 amino acids. In nucleotides, the CDR3 is TGCAGTGCTACTGAACGTAGGCGGAATTCACCCCTCCACTTT. This gives the protein CSATERRRNSPLHF.

This chain joins TRBV5-1 and TRBJ2-5; D call uncertain. In germline, CDR1 is SGHRS, CDR2 YFSETQ. V shed 5 bases and J shed 3 bases, with 17 bases lying between them. The CDR3 is 15 residues long. The CDR3 sequence is CASSQVPSVEETQYF. The CDR3 coding sequence is TGCGCCAGCAGTCAGGTGCCCTCCGTCGAAGAGACCCAGTACTTC.